This T cell receptor (beta chain) was found in a study of cytomegalovirus exposure and HLA in healthy donors. Study context: Out of around 360 genotyped donors, less than 90% belonged to the Caucasian-associated ancestry cluster. Overall study findings and caveats: TCR beta sequences reportedly predicted the HLA-A and HLA-B alleles of most subjects accurately. There were several of the most significant clusters that appeared linked to common viral pathogens in a later analysis.

Of note for this clone: The antigen remains unidentified.

The PCR contained 60 Vbeta and 13 Jbeta primers. Here immunoSEQ multiplex PCR was the method, and the copy in TCRdb shows in-frame clones only, minus some. Of roughly 99,000 clones detected, approximately 80% appear once; the ten largest clones hold around 3%. Germline lookup yields CDR1 SGHRS and CDR2 YFSETQ. There are 15 residues in the CDR3. Trimming removed 3 bases from V and 2 bases from J; junction bases left unmatched: 3. The receptor was isolated from a male donor in good health and CMV-seropositive. The sample comprised PBMCs. J is TRBJ1-3 and V is TRBV5-1; 9 nucleotides agree with TRBD1. The CDR3 DNA follows: TGCGCCAGCAGCTGGACAGGGGCAGCTGGAAACACCATATATTTT. Protein product: CASSWTGAAGNTIYF.